The text below deals with one TCR beta chain. Authors' methods: Estimation of nucleated cell counts relied on the amplification of reference gene primers. The data were produced by immunoSEQ multiplex PCR, yet TCRdb's version contains in-frame clones alone and is incomplete. The V and J calls and the clone size are those of that table, but D and trimming were determined from the DNA. This table holds 98,000 or so clones, 90% to 95% found once. V gave up 7 bases and J gave up 6 bases, with 10 bases separating them. The germline V gene encodes CDR1 SNHLY and CDR2 FYNNEI. The CDR3 runs 12 residues. These data originate in a study of blood T cell repertoires in COVID-19. Study background: The samples span acute and convalescent COVID-19 from the United States, Italy and Spain. Sample material is recorded as cDNA or gDNA derived from T cells, B-cell-depleted T cells, or PBMCs.

This TCR came from a human donor in a cohort sampled during active COVID-19. This rearrangement joins TRBV2 to TRBJ2-1, with D possibly TRBD2 on 5 matching bases. The source material was peripheral blood. The CDR3 DNA reads as TGTGCCAGCAAGGGAGTGGCCAATGAGCAGTTCTTC. Encoded protein: CASKGVANEQFF.